This T cell receptor (beta chain) is drawn from a study of radiotherapy plus CTLA-4 blockade in lung cancer. CDR1 MRHNA and CDR2 SNTAGT come from the germline V gene. The CDR3 length is 15 residues. The junction had 4 bases not matched to a gene; V was cut back by 3 bases and J by 1 base. Produced via immunoSEQ multiplex PCR; TCRdb's table is partial and in-frame only. The table has tens of thousands of clones, roughly four fifths seen once. Sequenced material: peripheral blood, taken from a patient treated with radiotherapy plus ipilimumab. The chain uses TRBV6-4 and TRBJ2-3; 7 nucleotides match TRBD1. This clonotype was sampled from a human donor with non-small cell lung cancer who had stable disease on radiotherapy plus ipilimumab. Here the CDR3 reads CASSEQGTRTDTQYF. As DNA, the CDR3 is TGTGCCAGCAGTGAACAGGGGACCCGCACAGATACGCAGTATTTT.